The clone carrying this T cell receptor beta chain has at least ten counts. This record belongs to a study of T cells in Graves' hyperthyroidism and ophthalmopathy. This CDR3 is built from 17 residues. V gave up 3 bases and J gave up 2 bases; unmatched junction bases: 7. Germline CDR1 reads MGHDK; CDR2 reads SYGVNS. Amplification targeted TCR beta CDR3 regions from RNA transcripts. Primed by the HTBI set, a first-round RT-PCR was run on the TCR CDR3. TCRdb passed the multiplex PCR reads through MiXCR, listing each CDR3 protein once. Of 600,000 to 900,000 distinct CDR3 sequences listed, 16% were seen once; the top ten hold roughly 8%.

The sample comprised blood. The sequence was collected from a man aged 18 to 35 with Graves' hyperthyroidism. V and J are TRBV25-1 and TRBJ2-3; TRBD2 matches 11 bases. The CDR3 DNA sequence: TGTGCCAGCAGTGACCGACTAGCGGGGACTCCCACAGATACGCAGTATTTT. This gives the protein CASSDRLAGTPTDTQYF.